Below, 3 T cell receptor beta chains from the same sample are listed, as sequenced in a study of blood T cell repertoires in COVID-19. The repertoire was sequenced with immunoSEQ multiplex PCR; TCRdb's copy has only in-frame clones and lacks some. This table has 200,000 to 250,000 clones, around 88% appearing once. The sequenced sample consisted of peripheral blood. These receptors all stem from a man younger than 35 with active or convalescent COVID-19.

The rearrangement links TRBV6-6 to TRBJ2-7; possibly TRBD1 for D (5 bases). Germline lookup yields CDR1 MNHNY and CDR2 SVGAGI (reference sequence). This CDR3 contains 12 residues. Trimming took 5 bases from V and 1 from J, leaving 6 bases between them. The CDR3 sequence: CASSPGSYEQYF. CDR3 bases: TGTGCCAGCAGTCCAGGGTCCTACGAGCAGTACTTC.

The V call is TRBV3-1 (or the pseudogene TRBV3-2), the J call TRBJ1-5; D not certain. The germline CDR1 and CDR2 sequences are LGHDT and YNNKEL (reference sequence). The CDR3 is 13 amino acids. Trimming pared 4 bases from V and 5 bases from J, leaving 9 bases between. CDR3 sequence reads: CASSPDRDQPQHF. CDR3 DNA: TGTGCCAGCAGCCCAGACCGCGATCAGCCCCAGCATTTT.

In this sample, this clone turned up a few times. The chain is built from TRBV19 and TRBJ1-5; 10 bases align to TRBD1. Germline values: CDR1 LNHDA, CDR2 SQIVND (reference sequence). This CDR3 has 14 amino acids. J was trimmed by 0 bases and V by 9 bases; bases with no gene match: 2. In nucleotides, the CDR3 is TGTGCCAGCGACAGGGGGCTTAGCAATCAGCCCCAGCATTTT. Residues: CASDRGLSNQPQHF.